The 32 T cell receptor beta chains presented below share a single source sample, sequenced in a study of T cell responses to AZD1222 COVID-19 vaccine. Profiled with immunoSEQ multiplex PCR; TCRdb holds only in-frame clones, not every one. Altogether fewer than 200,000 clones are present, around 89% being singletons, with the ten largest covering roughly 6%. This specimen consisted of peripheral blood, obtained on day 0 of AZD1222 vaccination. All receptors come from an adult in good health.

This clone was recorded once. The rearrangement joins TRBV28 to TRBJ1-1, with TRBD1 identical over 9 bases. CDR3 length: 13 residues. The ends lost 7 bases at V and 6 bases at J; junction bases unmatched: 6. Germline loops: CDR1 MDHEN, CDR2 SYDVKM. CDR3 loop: CASIPGQGPEAFF. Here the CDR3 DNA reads TGTGCCAGCATCCCGGGACAGGGTCCTGAAGCTTTCTTT.

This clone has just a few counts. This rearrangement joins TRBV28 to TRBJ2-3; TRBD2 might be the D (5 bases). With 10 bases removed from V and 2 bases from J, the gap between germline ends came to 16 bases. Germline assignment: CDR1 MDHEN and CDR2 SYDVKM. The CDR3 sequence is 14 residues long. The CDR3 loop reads CATKPGLTTDTQYF. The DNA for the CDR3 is TGTGCCACCAAACCGGGGTTGACCACAGATACGCAGTATTTT.

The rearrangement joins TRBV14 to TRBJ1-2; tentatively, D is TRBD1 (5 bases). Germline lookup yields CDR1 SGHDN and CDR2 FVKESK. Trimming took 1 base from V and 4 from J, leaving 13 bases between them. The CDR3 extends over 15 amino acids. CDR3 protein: CASSQGFQGGYGYTF. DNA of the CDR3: TGTGCCAGCAGCCAAGGTTTCCAGGGAGGCTATGGCTACACCTTC.

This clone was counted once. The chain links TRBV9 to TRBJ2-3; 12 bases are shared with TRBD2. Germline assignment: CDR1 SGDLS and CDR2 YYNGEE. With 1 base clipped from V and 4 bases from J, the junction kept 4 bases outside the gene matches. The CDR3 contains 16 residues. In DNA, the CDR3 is TGTGCCAGCAGCGTATCAGCTAGCGGGGGGGCAGATACGCAGTATTTT. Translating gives CASSVSASGGADTQYF.

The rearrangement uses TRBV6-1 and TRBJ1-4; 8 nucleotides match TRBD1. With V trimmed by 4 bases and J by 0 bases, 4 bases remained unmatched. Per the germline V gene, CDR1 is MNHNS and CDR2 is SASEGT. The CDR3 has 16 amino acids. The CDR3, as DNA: TGTGCCAGCAGTGCACTGACAGGGGCAACTAATGAAAAACTGTTTTTT. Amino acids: CASSALTGATNEKLFF.

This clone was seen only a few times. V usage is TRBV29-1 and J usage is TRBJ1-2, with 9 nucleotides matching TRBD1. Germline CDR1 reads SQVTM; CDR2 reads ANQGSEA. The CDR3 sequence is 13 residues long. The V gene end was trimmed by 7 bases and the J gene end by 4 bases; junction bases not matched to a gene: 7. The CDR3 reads CSASGTGLYGYTF. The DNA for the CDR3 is TGCAGCGCTTCCGGGACAGGGCTCTATGGCTACACCTTC.

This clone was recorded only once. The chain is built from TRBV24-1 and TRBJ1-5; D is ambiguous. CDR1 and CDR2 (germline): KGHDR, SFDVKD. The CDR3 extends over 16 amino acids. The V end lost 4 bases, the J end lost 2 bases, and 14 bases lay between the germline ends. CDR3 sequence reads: CATSDLGRKGNQPQHF. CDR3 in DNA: TGTGCCACCAGTGACCTAGGACGGAAGGGCAATCAGCCCCAGCATTTT.

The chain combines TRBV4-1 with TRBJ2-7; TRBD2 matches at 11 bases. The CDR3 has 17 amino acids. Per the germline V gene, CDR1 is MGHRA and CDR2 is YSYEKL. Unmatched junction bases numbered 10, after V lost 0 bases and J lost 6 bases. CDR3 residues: CASSQDVGLAGGGEQYF. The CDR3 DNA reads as TGCGCCAGCAGCCAAGATGTAGGGCTAGCGGGAGGAGGCGAGCAGTACTTC.

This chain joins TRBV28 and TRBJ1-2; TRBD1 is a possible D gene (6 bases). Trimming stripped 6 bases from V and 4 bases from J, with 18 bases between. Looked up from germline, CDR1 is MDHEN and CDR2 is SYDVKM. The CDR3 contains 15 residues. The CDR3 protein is CASRAPAGRGYGYTF. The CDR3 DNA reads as TGTGCCAGCAGGGCCCCCGCCGGCAGGGGCTATGGCTACACCTTC.

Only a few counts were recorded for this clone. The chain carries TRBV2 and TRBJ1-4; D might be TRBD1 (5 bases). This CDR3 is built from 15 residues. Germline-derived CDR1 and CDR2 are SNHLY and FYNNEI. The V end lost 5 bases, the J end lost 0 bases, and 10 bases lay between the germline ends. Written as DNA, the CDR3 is TGTGCCAGCAGTCCCGGACAAACAACTAATGAAAAACTGTTTTTT. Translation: CASSPGQTTNEKLFF.

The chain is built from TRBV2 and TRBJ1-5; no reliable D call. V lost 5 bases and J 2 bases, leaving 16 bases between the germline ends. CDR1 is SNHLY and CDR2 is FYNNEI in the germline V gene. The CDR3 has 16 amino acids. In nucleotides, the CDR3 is TGTGCCAGCAGTCCTCGCCCAGGTGTGGGCAATCAGCCCCAGCATTTT. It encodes CASSPRPGVGNQPQHF.

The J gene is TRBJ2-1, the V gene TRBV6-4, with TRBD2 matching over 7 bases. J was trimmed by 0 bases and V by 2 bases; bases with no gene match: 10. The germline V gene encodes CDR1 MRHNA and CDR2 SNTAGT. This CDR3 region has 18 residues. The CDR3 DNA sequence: TGTGCCAGCAGTGACCCGAAGACTAGCCCAACCTCCTACAATGAGCAGTTCTTC. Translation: CASSDPKTSPTSYNEQFF.

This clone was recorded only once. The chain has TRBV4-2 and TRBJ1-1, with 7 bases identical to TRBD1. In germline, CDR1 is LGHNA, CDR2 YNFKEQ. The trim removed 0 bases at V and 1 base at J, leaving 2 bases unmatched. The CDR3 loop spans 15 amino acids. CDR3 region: CASSQEDRENTEAFF. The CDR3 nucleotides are TGTGCCAGCAGCCAAGAAGACAGGGAGAACACTGAAGCTTTCTTT.

This CDR3 reads CSVPMGTGAISTDTQYF. The CDR3 DNA reads as TGCAGCGTACCCATGGGGACAGGGGCGATAAGCACAGATACGCAGTATTTT. This chain joins TRBV29-1 and TRBJ2-3; 10 bases match TRBD1. V shed 6 bases, J shed 0 bases, and the junction held 12 bases outside the gene matches. CDR3 size: 17 residues. Germline CDR1 and CDR2: SQVTM and ANQGSEA.

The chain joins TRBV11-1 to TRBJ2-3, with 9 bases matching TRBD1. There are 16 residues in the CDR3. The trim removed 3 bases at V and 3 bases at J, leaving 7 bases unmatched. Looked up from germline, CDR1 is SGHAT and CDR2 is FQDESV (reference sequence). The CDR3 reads CASSFAGTGTTDTQYF. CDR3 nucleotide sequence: TGTGCCAGCAGCTTCGCCGGGACAGGGACGACAGATACGCAGTATTTT.

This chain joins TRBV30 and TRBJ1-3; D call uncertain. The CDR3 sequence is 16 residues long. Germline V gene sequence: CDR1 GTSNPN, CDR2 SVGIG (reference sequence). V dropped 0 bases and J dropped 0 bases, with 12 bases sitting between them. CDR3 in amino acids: CAWSVGSGHSGNTIYF. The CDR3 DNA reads TGTGCCTGGAGTGTAGGCTCAGGCCACTCTGGAAACACCATATATTTT.

In DNA form, the CDR3 reads TGTGCCAGCAATTGGGAACCACTCGGTGGATATAGCAATCAGCCCCAGCATTTT. It encodes CASNWEPLGGYSNQPQHF. This chain links TRBV2 with TRBJ1-5, with D unclear. The CDR3 runs to 18 residues. The V end was cut by 7 bases, the J end by 0 bases, with 22 bases between. From germline, CDR1 is SNHLY and CDR2 FYNNEI.

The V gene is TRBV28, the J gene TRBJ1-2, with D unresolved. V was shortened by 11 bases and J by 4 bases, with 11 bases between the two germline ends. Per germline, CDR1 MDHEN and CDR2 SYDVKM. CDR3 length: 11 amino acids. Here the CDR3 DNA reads TGTGCCGCAGGTCCCGGCTATGGCTACACCTTC. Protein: CAAGPGYGYTF.

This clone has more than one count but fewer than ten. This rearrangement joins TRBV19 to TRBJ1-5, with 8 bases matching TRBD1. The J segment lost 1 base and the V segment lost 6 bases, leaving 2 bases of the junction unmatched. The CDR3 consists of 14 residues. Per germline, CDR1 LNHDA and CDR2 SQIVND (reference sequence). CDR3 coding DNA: TGTGCCAGTAGGGACAGGGCAAGCAATCAGCCCCAGCATTTT. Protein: CASRDRASNQPQHF.

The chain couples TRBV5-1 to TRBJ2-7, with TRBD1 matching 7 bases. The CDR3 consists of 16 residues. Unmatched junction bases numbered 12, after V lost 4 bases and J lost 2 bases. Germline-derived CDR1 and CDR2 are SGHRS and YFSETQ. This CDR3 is CASSPHGTAKAYEQYF. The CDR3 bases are TGCGCCAGCAGCCCGCATGGGACAGCTAAAGCCTACGAGCAGTACTTC.

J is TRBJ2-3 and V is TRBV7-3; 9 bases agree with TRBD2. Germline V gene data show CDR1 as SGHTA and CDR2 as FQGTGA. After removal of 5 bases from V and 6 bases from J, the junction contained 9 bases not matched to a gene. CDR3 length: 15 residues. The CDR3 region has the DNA TGTGCCAGCAGCCAAACCGGGACTAGCTACGATACGCAGTATTTT. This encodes CASSQTGTSYDTQYF.

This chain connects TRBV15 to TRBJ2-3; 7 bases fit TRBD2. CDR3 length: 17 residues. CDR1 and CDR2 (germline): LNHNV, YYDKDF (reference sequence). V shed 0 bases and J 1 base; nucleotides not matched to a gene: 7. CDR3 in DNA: TGTGCCACCAGCAGAGAGGCAGCGGGATGGCGCACAGATACGCAGTATTTT. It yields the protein CATSREAAGWRTDTQYF.

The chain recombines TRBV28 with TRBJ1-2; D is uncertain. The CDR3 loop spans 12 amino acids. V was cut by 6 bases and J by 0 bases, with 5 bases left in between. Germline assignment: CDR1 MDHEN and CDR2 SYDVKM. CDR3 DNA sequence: TGTGCCAGCAGGAGGGCTAACTATGGCTACACCTTC. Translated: CASRRANYGYTF.

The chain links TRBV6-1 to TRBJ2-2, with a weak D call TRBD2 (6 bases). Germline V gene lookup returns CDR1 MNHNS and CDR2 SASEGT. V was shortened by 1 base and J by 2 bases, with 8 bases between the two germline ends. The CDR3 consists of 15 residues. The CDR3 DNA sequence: TGTGCCAGCAGTGAAGACGCGGGAAACACCGGGGAGCTGTTTTTT. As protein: CASSEDAGNTGELFF.

The CDR3 DNA reads as TGTGCCAGCAGCTTAGGGACAGGGAATGGCGGGGAGCTGTTTTTT. It yields the protein CASSLGTGNGGELFF. The genes are TRBV7-6 and TRBJ2-2, with 8 positions matching TRBD1. This CDR3 contains 15 residues. Germline CDR1 is SGHVS and CDR2 is FNYEAQ. V gave up 1 base and J gave up 7 bases; unmatched junction bases: 5.

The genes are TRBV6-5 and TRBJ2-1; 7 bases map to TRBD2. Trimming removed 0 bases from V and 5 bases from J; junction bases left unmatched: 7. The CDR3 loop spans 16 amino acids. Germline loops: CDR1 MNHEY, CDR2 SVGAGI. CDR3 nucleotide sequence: TGTGCCAGCAGTTACTCGAGGGCTAGCGGAAACAATGAGCAGTTCTTC. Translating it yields CASSYSRASGNNEQFF.

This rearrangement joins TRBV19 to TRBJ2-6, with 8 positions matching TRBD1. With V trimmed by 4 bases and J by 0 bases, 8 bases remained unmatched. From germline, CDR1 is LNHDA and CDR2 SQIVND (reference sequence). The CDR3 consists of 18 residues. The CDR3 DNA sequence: TGTGCCAGTAGTAAAGGGGACAGGATGGGCTCTGGGGCCAACGTCCTGACTTTC. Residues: CASSKGDRMGSGANVLTF.

The CDR3 DNA follows: TGTGCCAGCAGCGAAAGACAGGGGGTCTCTGGAAACACCATATATTTT. It encodes CASSERQGVSGNTIYF. The chain is built from TRBV6-1 and TRBJ1-3, with TRBD1 matching over 9 bases. This CDR3 contains 16 residues. Trimming cost V 6 bases and J 0 bases; bases outside gene matches: 6. Germline loops: CDR1 MNHNS, CDR2 SASEGT.

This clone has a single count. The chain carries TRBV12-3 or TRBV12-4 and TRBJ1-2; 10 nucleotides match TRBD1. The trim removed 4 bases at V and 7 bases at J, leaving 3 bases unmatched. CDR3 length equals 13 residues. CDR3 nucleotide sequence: TGTGCCAGCAGTTACCGGGACAGGGGTGGCTACACCTTC. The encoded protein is CASSYRDRGGYTF.

The DNA for the CDR3 is TGTGCCAGCAGTTACGGCGGGGGAAGCAATCAGCCCCAGCATTTT. This gives the protein CASSYGGGSNQPQHF. The gene calls are TRBV6-5 and TRBJ1-5; D is perhaps TRBD1 (5 bases). The CDR3 is 15 amino acids. Trimming took off 2 bases at V and 1 base at J, with 9 bases between the two ends. The germline CDR1 and CDR2 sequences are MNHEY and SVGAGI.

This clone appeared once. In nucleotides, the CDR3 is TGTGCCAGCAGTGAAGCCCACCTAGCGGGCCTCTACGAGCAGTACTTC. Protein: CASSEAHLAGLYEQYF. This rearrangement joins TRBV6-1 to TRBJ2-7; 8 positions agree with TRBD2. Germline CDR1 MNHNS, CDR2 SASEGT. This CDR3 spans 16 amino acids. J gave up 3 bases and V 0 bases, and 7 bases lay outside the gene matches.

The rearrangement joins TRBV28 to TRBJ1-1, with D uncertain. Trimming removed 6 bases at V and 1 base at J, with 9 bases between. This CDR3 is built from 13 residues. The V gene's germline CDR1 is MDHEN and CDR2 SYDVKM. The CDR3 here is CASRKQANTEAFF. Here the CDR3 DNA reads TGTGCCAGCAGGAAGCAGGCGAACACTGAAGCTTTCTTT.